This T cell receptor beta chain was recorded in a study of shared clonotypes between healthy human individuals. Findings of the study overall: Naive CD4 clonotype sharing across a handful of donors was roughly 5%. Sequencing depth was predicted to influence how clonotypes are shared among donors.

The germline CDR1 and CDR2 sequences are MNHNS and SASEGT. The V gene lost 5 bases and the J gene lost 2 bases, with 15 bases spanning the gap. The CDR3 spans 15 residues. To note about this clone: Its matching antigen is unknown.

Per the study methods: Because ImmunoSEQ provided only junction sequences with no quality scores, the filtering differed. Sequencing was performed with immunoSEQ multiplex PCR; in TCRdb, only in-frame clones are kept and a portion is missing. V and J calls and clone size are given by that table; D and trimming were obtained from the DNA. Here the sample spans around 580,000 clones, roughly 98% being singletons. Naivety among CD8 cells was defined by CD45RO negativity and positive CCR7 selection, thereby excluding terminally differentiated effector memory CD45RA+ cells. The receptor comes from a young man in good health. The sample comprised naive CD8+ T cells sorted from blood. This rearrangement joins TRBV6-1 to TRBJ2-5, with D perhaps TRBD2 (5 bases). Here the CDR3 DNA reads TGTGCCAGCAGTCCGAGGGTGGGCTCTCAAGAGACCCAGTACTTC. This sequence encodes CASSPRVGSQETQYF.